The present T cell receptor (beta chain) was sequenced within a study of shared clonotypes between healthy human individuals. Study conclusions and caveats: About 5% of naive CD4 clonotypes were common to a handful of donors. There were few donors, and this limited the genetic and exposure-history diversity represented. Sequencing of the sorted subsets was shown by rarefaction to be incomplete despite large depth.

The count of this clone is one. Its antigen remains unidentified. Terminally differentiated effector memory CD45RA+ cells were left out of the naive CD8 fraction, which was CD45RO-negative and positively selected for CCR7. Clones were read by immunoSEQ multiplex PCR, and TCRdb kept only the in-frame ones, dropping some. In the table there are 800,000 or so clones, 96% of which are singletons. The CDR3 spans 16 residues. The J segment lost 9 bases and the V segment lost 4 bases, leaving 10 bases of the junction unmatched. Germline V gives CDR1 SGHKS, CDR2 YYEKEE (reference sequence). This TCR was recovered from a young man in good health. Sequences were obtained from naive CD8+ T cells sorted from blood. The chain carries TRBV5-5 and TRBJ2-1; 13 bases are shared with TRBD2. CDR3 loop: CASSDAGTSGIVEQFF. As DNA, the CDR3 is TGTGCCAGCAGCGATGCCGGGACTAGCGGGATTGTTGAGCAGTTCTTC. The variable domain in full, with the rest retrieved from reference TRBV5-5 and TRBJ2-1, is DAGVTQSPTHLIKTRGQQVTLRCSPISGHKSVSWYQQVLGQGPQFIFQYYEKEERGRGNFPDRFSARQFPNYSSELNVNALLLGDSALYLCASSDAGTSGIVEQFFGPGTRLTVL.